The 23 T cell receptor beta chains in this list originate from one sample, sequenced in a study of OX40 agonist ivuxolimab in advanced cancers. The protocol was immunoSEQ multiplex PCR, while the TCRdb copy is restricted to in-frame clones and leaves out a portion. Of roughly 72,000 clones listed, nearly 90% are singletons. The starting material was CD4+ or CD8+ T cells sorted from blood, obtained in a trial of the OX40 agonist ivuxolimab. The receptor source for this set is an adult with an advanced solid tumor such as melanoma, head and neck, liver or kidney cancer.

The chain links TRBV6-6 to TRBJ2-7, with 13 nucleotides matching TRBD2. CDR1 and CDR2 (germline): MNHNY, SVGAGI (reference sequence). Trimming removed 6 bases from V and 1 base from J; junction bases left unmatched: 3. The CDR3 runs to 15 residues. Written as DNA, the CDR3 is TGTGCCAGCAGCCAGACTAGCGGGAGGTCCTACGAGCAGTACTTC. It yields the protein CASSQTSGRSYEQYF.

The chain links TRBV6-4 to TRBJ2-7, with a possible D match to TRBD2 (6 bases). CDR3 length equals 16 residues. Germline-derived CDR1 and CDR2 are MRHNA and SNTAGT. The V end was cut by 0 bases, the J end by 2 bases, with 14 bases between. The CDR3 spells CASSDSLEGLPYEQYF. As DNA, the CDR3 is TGTGCCAGCAGTGACTCATTGGAGGGTTTGCCCTACGAGCAGTACTTC.

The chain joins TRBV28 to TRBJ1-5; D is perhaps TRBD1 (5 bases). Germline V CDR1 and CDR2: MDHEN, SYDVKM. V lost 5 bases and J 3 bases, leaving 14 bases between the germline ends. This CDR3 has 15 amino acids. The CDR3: CASSGLTAINQPQHF. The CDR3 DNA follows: TGTGCCAGCAGTGGGTTGACAGCTATCAATCAGCCCCAGCATTTT.

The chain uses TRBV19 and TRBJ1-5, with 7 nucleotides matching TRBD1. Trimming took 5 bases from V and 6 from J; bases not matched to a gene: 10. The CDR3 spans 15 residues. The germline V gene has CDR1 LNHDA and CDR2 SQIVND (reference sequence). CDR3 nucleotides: TGTGCCAGTAGTCCAAGGACAGGCACGGGTCAGCCCCAGCATTTT. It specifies CASSPRTGTGQPQHF.

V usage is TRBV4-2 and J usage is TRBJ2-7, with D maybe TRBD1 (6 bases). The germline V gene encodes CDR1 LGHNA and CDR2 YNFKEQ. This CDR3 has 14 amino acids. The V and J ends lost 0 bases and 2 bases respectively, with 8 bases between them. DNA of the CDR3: TGTGCCAGCAGCCAAGAAGCAGGGGCCTACGAGCAGTACTTC. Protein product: CASSQEAGAYEQYF.

The CDR3 sequence: CASSLDPQGNGGYTF. CDR3 nucleotides: TGTGCCAGCAGCTTAGATCCCCAGGGGAATGGTGGCTACACCTTC. This chain joins TRBV7-8 and TRBJ1-2, with D tentatively TRBD1 (6 bases). Germline values: CDR1 SGHVS, CDR2 FQNEAQ. CDR3 size: 15 residues. Trimming removed 1 base at V and 7 bases at J, with 16 bases between. The full variable domain, in which reference TRBV7-8 and TRBJ1-2 provide the parts outside the CDR3, is GAGVSQSPRYKVAKRGQDVALRCDPISGHVSLFWYQQALGQGPEFLTYFQNEAQLDKSGLPSDRFFAERPEGSVSTLKIQRTQQEDSAVYLCASSLDPQGNGGYTFGSGTRLTVV.

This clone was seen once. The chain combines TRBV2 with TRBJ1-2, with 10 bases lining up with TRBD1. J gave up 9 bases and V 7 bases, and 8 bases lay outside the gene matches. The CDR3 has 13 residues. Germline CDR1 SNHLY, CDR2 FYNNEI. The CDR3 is CASKGQGVYSYTF. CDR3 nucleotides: TGTGCCAGCAAAGGACAGGGGGTTTATAGCTACACCTTC.

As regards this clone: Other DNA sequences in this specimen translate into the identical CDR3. The CDR3 loop reads CASSEAGTQYF. The CDR3 DNA is TGTGCCAGCAGTGAAGCCGGTACGCAGTATTTT. The chain combines TRBV2 with TRBJ2-3; no reliable D call. The CDR3 is 11 amino acids. Deletions cut 0 bases from V and 8 bases from J, with 3 bases between. Germline CDR1 SNHLY, CDR2 FYNNEI.

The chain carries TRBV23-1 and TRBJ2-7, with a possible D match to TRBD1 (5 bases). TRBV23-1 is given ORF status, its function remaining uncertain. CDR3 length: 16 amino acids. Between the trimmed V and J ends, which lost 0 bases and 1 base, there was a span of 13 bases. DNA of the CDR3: TGCGCCAGCAGTCAATCAGAGGTAGGGGTTTCCTACGAGCAGTACTTC. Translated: CASSQSEVGVSYEQYF.

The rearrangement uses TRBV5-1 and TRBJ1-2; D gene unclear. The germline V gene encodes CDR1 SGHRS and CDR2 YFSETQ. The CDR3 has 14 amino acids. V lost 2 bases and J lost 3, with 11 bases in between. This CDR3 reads CASSLAGNDYGYTF. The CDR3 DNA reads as TGCGCCAGCAGCTTAGCGGGGAACGACTATGGCTACACCTTC.

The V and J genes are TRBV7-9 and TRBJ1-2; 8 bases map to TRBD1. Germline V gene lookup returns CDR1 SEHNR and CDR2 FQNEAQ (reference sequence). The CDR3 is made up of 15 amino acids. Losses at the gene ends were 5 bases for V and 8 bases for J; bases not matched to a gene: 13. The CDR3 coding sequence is TGTGCCAGCAGCCTTTGGACAGGGCCCTTGAGGGGCTACACCTTC. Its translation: CASSLWTGPLRGYTF.

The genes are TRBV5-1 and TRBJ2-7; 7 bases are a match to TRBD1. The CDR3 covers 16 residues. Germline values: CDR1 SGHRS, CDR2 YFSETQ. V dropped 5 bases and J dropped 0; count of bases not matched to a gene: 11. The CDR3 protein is CASRLGDSWTSYEQYF. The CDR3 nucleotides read TGCGCCAGCAGACTTGGGGACAGTTGGACCTCCTACGAGCAGTACTTC.

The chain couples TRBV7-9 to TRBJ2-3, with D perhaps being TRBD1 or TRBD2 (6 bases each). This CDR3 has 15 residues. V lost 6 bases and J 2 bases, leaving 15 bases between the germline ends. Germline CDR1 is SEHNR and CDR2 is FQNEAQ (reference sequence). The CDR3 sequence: CASSGTGGHTDTQYF. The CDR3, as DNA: TGTGCCAGCAGTGGTACTGGGGGGCACACAGATACGCAGTATTTT.

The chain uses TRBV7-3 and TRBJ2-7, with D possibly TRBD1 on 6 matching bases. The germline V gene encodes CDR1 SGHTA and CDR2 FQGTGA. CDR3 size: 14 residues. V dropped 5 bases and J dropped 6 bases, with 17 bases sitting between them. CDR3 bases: TGTGCCAGCAGCCTCCGGCCCCAGGGGTCCGAGCAGTACTTC. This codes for CASSLRPQGSEQYF.

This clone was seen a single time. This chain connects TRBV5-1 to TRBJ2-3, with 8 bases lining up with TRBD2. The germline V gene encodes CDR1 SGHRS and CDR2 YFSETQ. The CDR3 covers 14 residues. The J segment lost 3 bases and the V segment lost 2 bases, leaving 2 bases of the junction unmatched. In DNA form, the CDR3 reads TGCGCCAGCAGCTTAGCGGGAGAAACAGATACGCAGTATTTT. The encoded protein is CASSLAGETDTQYF. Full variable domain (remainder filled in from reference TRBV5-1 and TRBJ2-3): KAGVTQTPRYLIKTRGQQVTLSCSPISGHRSVSWYQQTPGQGLQFLFEYFSETQRNKGNFPGRFSGRQFSNSRSEMNVSTLELGDSALYLCASSLAGETDTQYFGPGTRLTVL.

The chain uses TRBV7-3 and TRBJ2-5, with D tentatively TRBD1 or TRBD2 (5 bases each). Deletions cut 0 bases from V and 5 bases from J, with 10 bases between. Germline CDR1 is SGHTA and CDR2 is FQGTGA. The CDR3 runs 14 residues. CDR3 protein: CASSLTGVRETQYF. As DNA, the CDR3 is TGTGCCAGCAGCTTAACGGGGGTCCGGGAGACCCAGTACTTC.

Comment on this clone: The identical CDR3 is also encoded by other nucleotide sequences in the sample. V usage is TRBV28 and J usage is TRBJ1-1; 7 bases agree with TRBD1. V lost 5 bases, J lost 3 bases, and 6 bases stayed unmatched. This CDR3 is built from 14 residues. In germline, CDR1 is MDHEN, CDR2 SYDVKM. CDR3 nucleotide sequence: TGTGCCAGCAGTCCTTCGACAGGGCACACTGAAGCTTTCTTT. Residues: CASSPSTGHTEAFF.

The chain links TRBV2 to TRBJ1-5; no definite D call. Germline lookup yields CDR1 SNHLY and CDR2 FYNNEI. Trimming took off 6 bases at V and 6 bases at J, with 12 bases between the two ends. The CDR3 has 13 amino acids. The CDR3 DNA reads TGTGCCAGCAGGGGTCGATTTGGTCAGCCCCAGCATTTT. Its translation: CASRGRFGQPQHF.

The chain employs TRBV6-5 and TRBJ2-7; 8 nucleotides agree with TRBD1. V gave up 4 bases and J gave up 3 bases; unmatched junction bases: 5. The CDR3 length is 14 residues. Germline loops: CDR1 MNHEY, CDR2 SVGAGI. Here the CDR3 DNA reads TGTGCCAGCAGTTTAGACAGGGGAGGCTACGAGCAGTACTTC. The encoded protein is CASSLDRGGYEQYF.

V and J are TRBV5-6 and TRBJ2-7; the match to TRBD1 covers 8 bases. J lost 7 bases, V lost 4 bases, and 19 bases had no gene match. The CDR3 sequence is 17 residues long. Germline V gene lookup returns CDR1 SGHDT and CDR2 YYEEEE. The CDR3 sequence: CASSLYAGQAKVREQYF. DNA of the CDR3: TGTGCCAGCAGCCTCTACGCGGGACAGGCCAAGGTGAGGGAGCAGTACTTC.

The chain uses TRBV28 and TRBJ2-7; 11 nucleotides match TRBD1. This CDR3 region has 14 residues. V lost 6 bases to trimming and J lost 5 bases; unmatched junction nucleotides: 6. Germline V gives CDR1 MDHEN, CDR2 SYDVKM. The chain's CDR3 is CASSLGTGGNEQYF. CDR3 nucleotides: TGTGCCAGCAGCCTCGGGACAGGGGGGAACGAGCAGTACTTC.

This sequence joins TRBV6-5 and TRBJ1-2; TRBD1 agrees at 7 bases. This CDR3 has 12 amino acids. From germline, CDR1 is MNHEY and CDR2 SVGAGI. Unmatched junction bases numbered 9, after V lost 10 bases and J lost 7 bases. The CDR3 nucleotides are TGTGCCACCAGGACAGGATCGAGTGGCTACACCTTC. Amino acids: CATRTGSSGYTF.

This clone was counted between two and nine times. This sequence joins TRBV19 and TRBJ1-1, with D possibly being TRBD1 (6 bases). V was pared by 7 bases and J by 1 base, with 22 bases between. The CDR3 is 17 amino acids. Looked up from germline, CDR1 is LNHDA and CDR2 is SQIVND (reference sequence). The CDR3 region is CASKKDLWGRGNTEAFF. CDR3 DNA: TGTGCCAGTAAGAAGGACCTGTGGGGCAGGGGGAACACTGAAGCTTTCTTT.